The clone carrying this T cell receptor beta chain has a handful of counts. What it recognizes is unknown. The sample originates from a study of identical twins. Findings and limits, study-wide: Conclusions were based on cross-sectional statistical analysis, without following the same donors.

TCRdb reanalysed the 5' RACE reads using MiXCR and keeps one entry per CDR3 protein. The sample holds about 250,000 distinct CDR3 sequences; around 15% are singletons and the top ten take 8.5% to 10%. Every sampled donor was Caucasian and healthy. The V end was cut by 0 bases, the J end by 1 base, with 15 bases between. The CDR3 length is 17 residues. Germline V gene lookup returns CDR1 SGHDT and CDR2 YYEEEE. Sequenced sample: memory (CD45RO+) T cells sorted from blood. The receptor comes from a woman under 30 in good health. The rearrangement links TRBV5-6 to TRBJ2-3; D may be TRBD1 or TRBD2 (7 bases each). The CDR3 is CASSLGPTGRGTDTQYF. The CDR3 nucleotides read TGTGCCAGCAGCTTGGGCCCGACAGGGAGGGGCACAGATACGCAGTATTTT.